This is a list of T cell receptor beta chains from one sample in a study of T cell clonotyping in hematopoietic cell transplantation. The protocol was immunoSEQ multiplex PCR, while the TCRdb copy is restricted to in-frame clones and leaves out a portion. Of approximately 50,000 clones in the sample, more than 75% are singletons; the top ten hold roughly 6%. Sequenced material: peripheral blood mononuclear cells, taken before stem cell transplant. The receptors derive from a man aged 60 to 69 with biphenotypic leukemia. Some clones in this sample may be carry-over from other donors' samples. The CDR3 runs from the conserved cysteine through the conserved F or W. D genes are given only for firm matches. Size tells how often a clone was seen (once, few, many) or the class of an expanded clone, and some rows leave it out.

j_call	cdr3_length	clone_size	d_call	v_call	cdr3_aa	cdr3_nt
TRBJ2-7	14	NA	NA	TRBV28	CASSLRLPEYEQYF	TGTGCCAGCAGTTTACGACTCCCCGAGTACGAGCAGTACTTC
TRBJ1-2	14	NA	NA	TRBV7-2	CASSLGAGNYGYTF	TGTGCCAGCAGCTTAGGGGCCGGTAACTATGGCTACACCTTC
TRBJ1-4	15	NA	NA	TRBV18	CASSPPTGSNEKLFF	TGTGCCAGCTCACCGCCGACAGGATCGAATGAAAAACTGTTTTTT
TRBJ2-3	14	NA	TRBD1	TRBV5-1	CASLDRESTDTQYF	TGCGCCAGTCTGGACAGGGAAAGCACAGATACGCAGTATTTT
TRBJ1-1	15	NA	NA	TRBV6-5	CASSYSAGTNTEAFF	TGTGCCAGCAGTTACTCGGCAGGAACGAACACTGAAGCTTTCTTT
TRBJ2-2	14	NA	NA	TRBV7-2	CASSYIPSGGELFF	TGTGCCAGCAGCTACATCCCCTCGGGGGGGGAGCTGTTTTTT
TRBJ1-4	11	NA	NA	TRBV11-2	CASRRNEKLFF	TGTGCCAGCAGACGCAATGAAAAACTGTTTTTT
TRBJ1-1	13	NA	NA	TRBV5-1	CASSLVSNTEAFF	TGCGCCAGCAGCTTGGTCTCTAACACTGAAGCTTTCTTT
TRBJ2-3	14	NA	NA	TRBV29-1	CSAGGDTSTDTQYF	TGCAGCGCCGGCGGGGATACTAGCACAGATACGCAGTATTTT
TRBJ1-1	17	few	NA	TRBV28	CASSSLIRDVMNTEAFF	TGTGCCAGCAGTTCTCTTATTCGAGATGTTATGAACACTGAAGCTTTCTTT
TRBJ2-3	14	few	NA	TRBV28	CASSLRQGMDTQYF	TGTGCCAGCAGTTTGAGGCAGGGGATGGATACGCAGTATTTT
TRBJ2-2	16	NA	TRBD1	TRBV9	CASSLRTGRDTGELFF	TGTGCCAGCAGCCTTCGGACAGGGCGGGACACCGGGGAGCTGTTTTTT
TRBJ1-1	13	NA	NA	TRBV7-6	CASSFDGRGEAFF	TGTGCCAGCAGCTTCGACGGAAGGGGTGAAGCTTTCTTT
TRBJ2-5	15	NA	TRBD1	TRBV7-2	CASSLNRGRGETQYF	TGTGCCAGCAGCCTTAACAGGGGGCGCGGGGAGACCCAGTACTTC
TRBJ1-1	14	once	NA	TRBV2	CASSDTQRDTEAFF	TGTGCCAGCAGTGACACTCAGAGGGACACTGAAGCTTTCTTT
TRBJ2-2	14	NA	NA	TRBV30	CAGRGGVDSGELFF	TGTGCCGGCAGAGGAGGGGTCGACTCCGGGGAGCTGTTTTTT
TRBJ1-1	13	NA	NA	TRBV30	CAWKAGPDTEAFF	TGTGCCTGGAAAGCAGGGCCGGACACTGAAGCTTTCTTT
TRBJ1-5	14	NA	TRBD1	TRBV7-9	CASSLGQPFEPQHF	TGTGCCAGCAGCTTGGGACAGCCTTTTGAGCCCCAGCATTTT
TRBJ1-1	15	NA	NA	TRBV5-6	CASSPAANPNTEAFF	TGTGCCAGCAGTCCCGCGGCGAACCCGAACACTGAAGCTTTCTTT
TRBJ2-2	20	NA	TRBD1	TRBV7-8	CASSSGQGSGLGTRTGELFF	TGTGCCAGCAGCTCAGGACAGGGAAGCGGCTTAGGAACAAGGACCGGGGAGCTGTTTTTT